This record concerns one T cell receptor (beta chain) sequence. These data are taken from a study of blood T cells in healthy people across ages. Through a sample-barcoded 5' primer and a J-beta primer mix, a second PCR was run for about 6 to 11 cycles. A single record per CDR3 protein comes from TCRdb applying MiXCR to the 5' RACE reads. Of 650,000 to 800,000 distinct CDR3 sequences in the sample, under 45% were seen once. The V and J ends lost 3 bases and 3 bases respectively, with 21 bases between them. This CDR3 is built from 16 residues. CDR1 DFQATT and CDR2 SNEGSKA come from the germline V gene (reference sequence).

The chain combines TRBV20-1 with TRBJ2-7; tentatively, D is TRBD1 (6 bases). This receptor was taken from a man aged 55 to 70 in good health. Sequencing input: blood. This chain's CDR3 is CSARALGQPTIYEQYF. The CDR3 nucleotides read TGCAGTGCTAGGGCATTAGGACAGCCGACGATCTACGAGCAGTACTTC.